A selection of T cell receptor beta chains follows, all from one sample in a study of blood T cell repertoires in COVID-19. Data came from immunoSEQ multiplex PCR; TCRdb stores just in-frame clones and leaves some out. The sample carries roughly 460,000 clones, roughly 90% recorded once. The material sequenced was peripheral blood. These receptors were obtained from a young man with COVID-19, enrolled during active disease. The CDR3 runs from the conserved cysteine through the conserved F or W. The order of the fields is clone size, J gene, V gene, D gene, CDR3 protein, CDR3 DNA. A D gene is named only where the DNA matches it firmly. Clone size is shown for a subset of rows, as once, few, many or a class of expanded clone.

>-|TRBJ2-7|TRBV6-5|-
CASSVVRGDYEQYF
TGTGCCAGCTCTGTTGTTCGCGGGGACTACGAGCAGTACTTC
>-|TRBJ2-7|TRBV27|TRBD2
CASTPGLGVYEQYF
TGTGCCAGCACCCCGGGACTAGGAGTCTACGAGCAGTACTTC
>-|TRBJ2-5|TRBV12-3/TRBV12-4|-
CASSYQETQYF
TGTGCCAGCAGCTACCAAGAGACCCAGTACTTC
>-|TRBJ2-1|TRBV9|TRBD2
CASSAKRTSWYEQFF
TGTGCCAGCAGCGCCAAACGGACTAGTTGGTATGAGCAGTTCTTC
>-|TRBJ2-3|TRBV6-6|-
CASSATGSGYTDTQYF
TGTGCCAGCAGTGCTACTGGGTCAGGTTACACAGATACGCAGTATTTT
>-|TRBJ1-6|TRBV6-5|-
CASSRGSPLHF
TGTGCCAGCAGCAGGGGTTCACCCCTCCACTTT
>-|TRBJ2-7|TRBV4-1|TRBD1
CASSQDGQGAWEQYF
TGCGCCAGCAGCCAAGATGGACAGGGGGCTTGGGAGCAGTACTTC
>-|TRBJ2-4|TRBV5-1|TRBD1
CASSTDRENIQYF
TGCGCCAGCAGCACAGACAGGGAAAACATTCAGTACTTC
>-|TRBJ2-1|TRBV18|-
CASSPDYSNEQFF
TGTGCCAGCTCACCCGACTATTCCAATGAGCAGTTCTTC
>-|TRBJ1-6|TRBV13|TRBD1
CASSLGQGGTYNSPLHF
TGTGCCAGCAGCCTAGGACAGGGGGGAACCTATAATTCACCCCTCCACTTT
>-|TRBJ2-7|TRBV19|TRBD1
CASSLGTEAYEQYF
TGTGCCAGTAGTCTTGGGACAGAAGCCTACGAGCAGTACTTC
>once|TRBJ2-5|TRBV27|-
CASSFQGAETQYF
TGTGCCAGCAGTTTTCAGGGTGCGGAGACCCAGTACTTC
>-|TRBJ2-7|TRBV28|TRBD1
CASSPWDRLYEQYF
TGTGCCAGCAGTCCATGGGACAGACTCTACGAGCAGTACTTC
>-|TRBJ2-1|TRBV3-1/TRBV3-2|TRBD2
CASSRTSLDEQFF
TGTGCCAGCAGTAGGACTAGTTTGGATGAGCAGTTCTTC
>once|TRBJ2-3|TRBV7-2|-
CASSPDYTTDTQYF
TGTGCCAGCAGCCCCGACTATACCACAGATACGCAGTATTTT
>-|TRBJ2-5|TRBV9|TRBD2
CASSGLAGPETQYF
TGTGCCAGCAGCGGCCTAGCGGGACCAGAGACCCAGTACTTC
>-|TRBJ1-2|TRBV6-5|-
CASENYGYTF
TGTGCCAGCGAGAACTATGGCTACACCTTC
>-|TRBJ2-3|TRBV2|TRBD2
CASSPSLAGGAATQYF
TGTGCCAGCAGCCCATCTCTAGCGGGGGGGGCCGCCACGCAGTATTTT
>-|TRBJ1-2|TRBV2|-
CASSEWGPNHHGYTF
TGTGCCAGCAGTGAATGGGGCCCGAATCATCATGGCTACACCTTC
>-|TRBJ1-5|TRBV11-3|-
CASSYRWNQPQHF
TGTGCCAGCAGTTACAGGTGGAATCAGCCCCAGCATTTT
>-|TRBJ2-1|TRBV10-1|TRBD2
CASSGTSGRDEQFF
TGCGCCAGCAGTGGGACTAGCGGGAGGGATGAGCAGTTCTTC
>-|TRBJ2-7|TRBV3-1/TRBV3-2|-
CASSPPDRDEQYF
TGTGCCAGCAGCCCTCCTGACCGGGACGAGCAGTACTTC
>-|TRBJ1-3|TRBV6-1|TRBD1
CASSEQGAGGNTIYF
TGTGCCAGCAGTGAACAGGGGGCCGGAGGAAACACCATATATTTT
>-|TRBJ2-1|TRBV5-1|TRBD2
CASSLVAGNYNEQFF
TGCGCCAGCAGCTTGGTAGCGGGAAACTACAATGAGCAGTTCTTC
>-|TRBJ2-1|TRBV7-9|-
CASSLIPGEAGEQFF
TGTGCCAGCAGCCTCATACCCGGGGAGGCGGGTGAGCAGTTCTTC
>once|TRBJ1-2|TRBV6-5|-
CASSHGRGYTF
TGTGCCAGCAGCCATGGGCGTGGCTACACCTTC
>few|TRBJ1-1|TRBV19|-
CASSRNRDEAFF
TGTGCCAGTTCCAGGAACAGGGATGAAGCTTTCTTT
>-|TRBJ2-2|TRBV20-1|TRBD1
CSASSQGQGAGELFF
TGCAGTGCGAGTAGTCAGGGACAGGGGGCCGGGGAGCTGTTTTTT
>-|TRBJ2-1|TRBV6-2/TRBV6-3|-
CASSYSEHYNEQFF
TGTGCCAGCAGTTACTCGGAGCACTACAATGAGCAGTTCTTC
>-|TRBJ2-1|TRBV5-4|-
CASSLWSGTPNNEQFF
TGTGCCAGCAGCTTGTGGTCCGGGACACCAAACAATGAGCAGTTCTTC
>-|TRBJ2-7|TRBV11-3|TRBD1
CASSWDRLYEQYF
TGTGCCAGCAGCTGGGACAGACTTTACGAGCAGTACTTC
>few|TRBJ1-2|TRBV3-1/TRBV3-2|-
CASSQGGTNYGYTF
TGTGCCAGCAGCCAAGGAGGCACCAACTATGGCTACACCTTC
>once|TRBJ2-6|TRBV9|-
CASSVAGGTGANVLTF
TGTGCCAGCAGCGTAGCAGGAGGGACTGGGGCCAACGTCCTGACTTTC
>-|TRBJ1-1|TRBV6-6|TRBD1
CASSYSGRGDTEAFF
TGTGCCAGCAGTTACTCAGGCAGGGGGGACACTGAAGCTTTCTTT
>-|TRBJ1-1|TRBV29-1|-
CSVEDTPFLGRVGDTEAFF
TGCAGCGTTGAAGATACTCCGTTCCTTGGCCGGGTCGGGGACACTGAAGCTTTCTTT
>-|TRBJ1-2|TRBV6-2/TRBV6-3|TRBD1
CASSYLGQGINYGYTF
TGTGCCAGCAGTTACTTGGGACAGGGCATTAACTATGGCTACACCTTC
>-|TRBJ1-5|TRBV6-6|-
CASSRPARNSGNQPQHF
TGTGCCAGCAGCCGACCCGCGCGAAACTCGGGCAATCAGCCCCAGCATTTT
>-|TRBJ1-2|TRBV28|TRBD1
CASTGTGVLYGYTF
TGTGCCAGCACCGGGACAGGGGTTCTCTATGGCTACACCTTC
>few|TRBJ1-1|TRBV7-9|TRBD1
CASSLQGANTEAFF
TGTGCCAGCAGCCTACAGGGGGCGAACACTGAAGCTTTCTTT
>-|TRBJ2-3|TRBV9|TRBD2
CASSVEGGLAGTSTDTQYF
TGTGCCAGCAGCGTAGAGGGGGGACTAGCGGGTACTAGCACAGATACGCAGTATTTT
>-|TRBJ2-5|TRBV4-1|-
CASSLASQETQYF
TGCGCCAGCAGCCTAGCTAGCCAAGAGACCCAGTACTTC
>-|TRBJ1-1|TRBV19|-
CASSIDTTEAFF
TGTGCCAGTAGTATCGACACCACTGAAGCTTTCTTT
>once|TRBJ1-2|TRBV9|-
CASSAPGVYYGYTF
TGTGCCAGCAGCGCTCCCGGGGTCTACTATGGCTACACCTTC
>-|TRBJ2-3|TRBV3-1/TRBV3-2|-
CASSQVVGAYTDTQYF
TGTGCCAGCAGCCAAGTAGTAGGGGCATATACAGATACGCAGTATTTT
>-|TRBJ2-1|TRBV7-2|-
CASKTDRSNNEQFF
TGTGCCAGTAAAACAGACAGAAGTAACAATGAGCAGTTCTTC
>-|TRBJ2-1|TRBV29-1|-
CSVILQGISSYNEQFF
TGCAGCGTTATCTTACAGGGAATTAGCTCCTACAATGAGCAGTTCTTC
>-|TRBJ1-4|TRBV3-1/TRBV3-2|-
CASSQQGNHEKLFF
TGTGCCAGCAGCCAACAGGGAAATCATGAAAAACTGTTTTTT
>-|TRBJ1-1|TRBV21-1|-
CASSPFGTGGWNTEAFF
TGTGCCAGCAGCCCCTTCGGGACAGGGGGTTGGAACACTGAAGCTTTCTTT
>few|TRBJ2-7|TRBV5-4|TRBD2
CASSFGREGEQYF
TGTGCCAGCAGCTTTGGTAGGGAGGGGGAGCAGTACTTC
>-|TRBJ2-7|TRBV5-4|TRBD2
CASSFPSGRDYEQYF
TGTGCCAGCAGCTTCCCTAGCGGGAGGGACTACGAGCAGTACTTC
>once|TRBJ2-3|TRBV7-9|TRBD1
CASSSSYGQADTQYF
TGTGCCAGCAGCTCCTCCTACGGACAGGCAGATACGCAGTATTTT
>once|TRBJ2-5|TRBV25-1|-
CASSEQGPRETQYF
TGTGCCAGCAGTGAACAGGGGCCCCGAGAGACCCAGTACTTC
>-|TRBJ2-1|TRBV12-3/TRBV12-4|-
CASSLLNPNEQFF
TGTGCCAGCAGTTTACTTAATCCTAATGAGCAGTTCTTC
>-|TRBJ2-1|TRBV16|TRBD2
CASSRGLAGDNEQFF
TGTGCCAGCAGCCGTGGACTAGCGGGGGACAATGAGCAGTTCTTC
>-|TRBJ1-1|TRBV5-8|TRBD1
CASSLSGGGGTEAFF
TGTGCCAGCAGCCTCTCGGGAGGGGGCGGCACTGAAGCTTTCTTT
>once|TRBJ2-1|TRBV25-1|-
CASSEPGLHGPEQFF
TGTGCCAGCAGTGAACCGGGACTCCACGGGCCTGAGCAGTTCTTC
>-|TRBJ1-1|TRBV7-3|-
CASSLTPSGSTEAFF
TGTGCCAGCAGCTTAACGCCCTCGGGGTCCACTGAAGCTTTCTTT
>-|TRBJ2-7|TRBV20-1|-
CSVQAPYEQYF
TGCAGTGTTCAGGCGCCCTACGAGCAGTACTTC
>-|TRBJ2-1|TRBV18|TRBD2
CASSETSGSYNEQFF
TGTGCCAGCTCAGAGACTAGCGGGAGCTACAATGAGCAGTTCTTC